A selection of T cell receptor beta chains follows, all from one sample in a study of tumor-infiltrating lymphocytes in oesophageal squamous cell carcinoma. TCRdb re-analysed the PCR reads in MiXCR, keeping a single row per CDR3 protein. The sample consists of under 20,000 distinct CDR3 sequences, 40% of them appearing once. The sample comprised blood. These receptors came from a male donor with esophageal squamous cell carcinoma. Each CDR3 is given with its conserved first and last residue. A D gene is named only where the DNA matches it firmly. A clone size is listed for some rows: how often the clone was seen (once, few, many), or a class if it is expanded.

d_gene: TRBD2; v_gene: TRBV7-2; abundance: NA; j_gene: TRBJ2-7; CDR3nt: TGTGCCAGCAGGGTTGGACTAGCGGGAGACGAGCAGTACTTC; CDR3aa: CASRVGLAGDEQYF
d_gene: TRBD1; v_gene: TRBV11-1; abundance: NA; j_gene: TRBJ2-7; CDR3nt: TGTGCCAGCAGCTCACGGACAGGGGGCACCTACGAGCAGTACTTC; CDR3aa: CASSSRTGGTYEQYF
d_gene: TRBD1; v_gene: TRBV12-3/TRBV12-4; abundance: few; j_gene: TRBJ2-6; CDR3nt: TGTGCCAGCAGTTTAGGAGGGGGCCCTAGGTCTGGGGCCAACGTCCTGACTTTC; CDR3aa: CASSLGGGPRSGANVLTF
d_gene: TRBD2; v_gene: TRBV6-1; abundance: once; j_gene: TRBJ2-3; CDR3nt: TGTGCCAGCAGTGAATGGGGTTCGGCTAGCGGGGGGACTCGCACAGATACGCAGTATTTT; CDR3aa: CASSEWGSASGGTRTDTQYF
d_gene: NA; v_gene: TRBV28; abundance: once; j_gene: TRBJ1-5; CDR3nt: TGTGCCAGCAGGAGTCCGGGACGCTATAGCAATCAGCCCCAGCATTTT; CDR3aa: CASRSPGRYSNQPQHF
d_gene: NA; v_gene: TRBV4-1; abundance: many; j_gene: TRBJ1-5; CDR3nt: TGCGCCAGCAGCCAAGCCGGGGGGGATCGGCCCCAGCATTTT; CDR3aa: CASSQAGGDRPQHF
d_gene: TRBD2; v_gene: TRBV6-1; abundance: many; j_gene: TRBJ2-1; CDR3nt: TGTGCCAGCCTTTCTAGCGGGAGGGCCGGCAATGAGCAGTTCTTC; CDR3aa: CASLSSGRAGNEQFF
d_gene: NA; v_gene: TRBV4-1; abundance: many; j_gene: TRBJ1-6; CDR3nt: TGCGCCAGCAGCCAAGAAGTGAATTCACCCCTCCACTTT; CDR3aa: CASSQEVNSPLHF
d_gene: TRBD1; v_gene: TRBV12-3/TRBV12-4; abundance: NA; j_gene: TRBJ2-4; CDR3nt: TGTGCCAGCAGACTACCCGAACAGGGGAACACCGGGGAGCTGTACTTC; CDR3aa: CASRLPEQGNTGELYF
d_gene: TRBD1; v_gene: TRBV24-1; abundance: many; j_gene: TRBJ2-5; CDR3nt: TGTGCCACCAGTGAGACCGGGACAGTAGAGACCCAGTACTTC; CDR3aa: CATSETGTVETQYF
d_gene: NA; v_gene: TRBV7-3; abundance: once; j_gene: TRBJ1-1; CDR3nt: TGTGCCAGCAGCTCAGATACAGGGCGGACTGAAGCTTTCTTT; CDR3aa: CASSSDTGRTEAFF
d_gene: NA; v_gene: TRBV6-1; abundance: NA; j_gene: TRBJ1-5; CDR3nt: TGTGCCAGCAGTTACGGAGCCAATCAGCCCCAGCATTTT; CDR3aa: CASSYGANQPQHF
d_gene: NA; v_gene: TRBV7-3; abundance: NA; j_gene: TRBJ2-1; CDR3nt: TGTGCCAGCAGCCAAGGGAGCCACAATGAGCAGTTCTTC; CDR3aa: CASSQGSHNEQFF
d_gene: NA; v_gene: TRBV18; abundance: many; j_gene: TRBJ2-1; CDR3nt: TGTGCCAGCTCACCTCTAACTCCGGGGCTTGACAGTGAGCAGTTCTTC; CDR3aa: CASSPLTPGLDSEQFF
d_gene: TRBD2; v_gene: TRBV7-2; abundance: many; j_gene: TRBJ2-1; CDR3nt: TGTGCCAGCAGCTTGAAACTAGCGGGAGGGTTCAATGAGCAGTTCTTC; CDR3aa: CASSLKLAGGFNEQFF
d_gene: NA; v_gene: TRBV6-1; abundance: many; j_gene: TRBJ1-4; CDR3nt: NA; CDR3aa: CASSSSTGAAEKLFF
d_gene: NA; v_gene: TRBV20-1; abundance: NA; j_gene: TRBJ2-3; CDR3nt: TGCAGTGCTACCCCGGGACACACTGTTGAAGGAGATACGCAGTATTTT; CDR3aa: CSATPGHTVEGDTQYF
d_gene: NA; v_gene: TRBV7-2; abundance: NA; j_gene: TRBJ2-1; CDR3nt: TGTGCCAGCAGCTTTTTGATTAGCGTCAATGAGCAGTTCTTC; CDR3aa: CASSFLISVNEQFF
d_gene: NA; v_gene: TRBV20-1; abundance: NA; j_gene: TRBJ1-5; CDR3nt: TGCAGTGCTAGGGATTATAGCAATCAGCCCCAGCATTTT; CDR3aa: CSARDYSNQPQHF
d_gene: NA; v_gene: TRBV28; abundance: NA; j_gene: TRBJ2-1; CDR3nt: TGTGCCAGCAGTACACAGGGCTGTGAGCAGTTCTTC; CDR3aa: CASSTQGCEQFF
d_gene: NA; v_gene: TRBV7-6; abundance: medium-sized; j_gene: TRBJ2-2; CDR3nt: TGTGCCAGCAGCTTAGCGCAGAACACCGGGGAGCTGTTTTTT; CDR3aa: CASSLAQNTGELFF
d_gene: TRBD2; v_gene: TRBV6-1; abundance: medium-sized; j_gene: TRBJ2-3; CDR3nt: TGTGCCAGCACCCCACGGGGGAGGGAGTTCGCAGATACGCAGTATTTT; CDR3aa: CASTPRGREFADTQYF
d_gene: NA; v_gene: TRBV7-6; abundance: NA; j_gene: TRBJ2-1; CDR3nt: TGTGCTAGCAGCTCCCATCCTACGGGGACTGAGCAGTTCTTC; CDR3aa: CASSSHPTGTEQFF
d_gene: NA; v_gene: TRBV7-3; abundance: NA; j_gene: TRBJ2-1; CDR3nt: TGTGCCAGCAGCGATCGGCCATACGCCTACAATGAGCAGTTCTTC; CDR3aa: CASSDRPYAYNEQFF
d_gene: NA; v_gene: TRBV28; abundance: many; j_gene: TRBJ2-5; CDR3nt: TGTGCCAGCAGTTTCTCAGAACCGATGCGAGAGACCCAGTACTTC; CDR3aa: CASSFSEPMRETQYF
d_gene: NA; v_gene: TRBV9; abundance: few; j_gene: TRBJ2-7; CDR3nt: TGTGCCAGCAGCGCCCTCCAGGGGTCCGAGCAGTACTTC; CDR3aa: CASSALQGSEQYF
d_gene: TRBD2; v_gene: TRBV7-2; abundance: medium-sized; j_gene: TRBJ2-1; CDR3nt: TGTGCCAGCGTGTCCTCTCCCCCCAGCGGGAGGGCCCTGGTTGAGCAGTTCTTC; CDR3aa: CASVSSPPSGRALVEQFF
d_gene: TRBD1; v_gene: TRBV19; abundance: many; j_gene: TRBJ2-7; CDR3nt: TGTGCCAGTAGTACCGACAGGGCACTGGGCGAGCAGTACTTC; CDR3aa: CASSTDRALGEQYF
d_gene: TRBD1; v_gene: TRBV15; abundance: many; j_gene: TRBJ2-3; CDR3nt: TGTGCCACCAGCGATCGGGACAGGGGGCGAGGGGATACGCAGTATTTT; CDR3aa: CATSDRDRGRGDTQYF
d_gene: TRBD1; v_gene: TRBV7-8; abundance: NA; j_gene: TRBJ2-7; CDR3nt: TGTGCCAGCAGCTCTCGACAGGGTCCCTCCTACGAGCAGTACTTC; CDR3aa: CASSSRQGPSYEQYF
d_gene: NA; v_gene: TRBV7-3; abundance: once; j_gene: TRBJ2-3; CDR3nt: TGTGCCAGCAGCAAAACCGGGACAATCACAGATACGCAGTATTTT; CDR3aa: CASSKTGTITDTQYF
d_gene: NA; v_gene: TRBV28; abundance: many; j_gene: TRBJ2-6; CDR3nt: TGTGCCAGCAGTTTCGATAACTCTGGGGCCAACGTCCTGACTTTC; CDR3aa: CASSFDNSGANVLTF
d_gene: NA; v_gene: TRBV4-1; abundance: NA; j_gene: TRBJ2-5; CDR3nt: TGTGCCAGCAGCCAAGATCATGGCGGGGAGACCCAGTACTTC; CDR3aa: CASSQDHGGETQYF
d_gene: TRBD2; v_gene: TRBV12-3/TRBV12-4; abundance: NA; j_gene: TRBJ2-2; CDR3nt: TGTGCCAGCAGTTTCCAGCGGGGGGCGGGCGGGGAGCTGTTTTTT; CDR3aa: CASSFQRGAGGELFF
d_gene: NA; v_gene: TRBV28; abundance: NA; j_gene: TRBJ2-3; CDR3nt: TGTGCCAGCAGTTTACCCCCGAATACGCAGTATTTT; CDR3aa: CASSLPPNTQYF
d_gene: NA; v_gene: TRBV7-9; abundance: NA; j_gene: TRBJ1-2; CDR3nt: TGTGCCAGCAGCCCCTATACAATCCTGGGGGGCTACACCTTC; CDR3aa: CASSPYTILGGYTF
d_gene: TRBD1; v_gene: TRBV7-9; abundance: medium-sized; j_gene: TRBJ2-7; CDR3nt: TGTGCCAGCGCGACAGGGGGTTCCTACGAGCAGTACTTC; CDR3aa: CASATGGSYEQYF
d_gene: TRBD1; v_gene: TRBV28; abundance: many; j_gene: TRBJ2-7; CDR3nt: TGTGCCAGCAGTTGGGGGACAGGGGCCTACGAGCAGTACTTC; CDR3aa: CASSWGTGAYEQYF
d_gene: NA; v_gene: TRBV7-8; abundance: NA; j_gene: TRBJ1-1; CDR3nt: TGTGCCAGCAGCTTATCGCATGAGGTGCAAGCTTTCTTT; CDR3aa: CASSLSHEVQAFF
d_gene: TRBD1; v_gene: TRBV18; abundance: many; j_gene: TRBJ2-3; CDR3nt: TGTGCCAGCTCAATCCGGGACAGGGGGACAGATACGCAGTATTTT; CDR3aa: CASSIRDRGTDTQYF
d_gene: NA; v_gene: TRBV7-8; abundance: medium-sized; j_gene: TRBJ2-3; CDR3nt: TGTGCCAGCAGCTTAACAGGTTCAGATACGCAGTATTTT; CDR3aa: CASSLTGSDTQYF
d_gene: NA; v_gene: TRBV7-6; abundance: medium-sized; j_gene: TRBJ2-2; CDR3nt: TGTGCCAGCAGCCCGGACAGTCGGATCCACACCGGGGAGCTGTTTTTT; CDR3aa: CASSPDSRIHTGELFF
d_gene: NA; v_gene: TRBV6-1; abundance: NA; j_gene: TRBJ2-4; CDR3nt: TGTGCCAGCAGCGACCCAATCCTCTTAAACATTCAGTACTTC; CDR3aa: CASSDPILLNIQYF
d_gene: TRBD2; v_gene: TRBV10-3; abundance: NA; j_gene: TRBJ2-3; CDR3nt: TGTGCCATCAGCACTAGCGTTTTGGATACGCAGTATTTT; CDR3aa: CAISTSVLDTQYF
d_gene: TRBD2; v_gene: TRBV7-9; abundance: medium-sized; j_gene: TRBJ2-3; CDR3nt: TGTGCCAGCAGCTCTAGCGGAAGCACAGATACGCAGTATTTT; CDR3aa: CASSSSGSTDTQYF
d_gene: NA; v_gene: TRBV11-2; abundance: many; j_gene: TRBJ2-7; CDR3nt: TGTGCCAGCAGCCTGGCGGGGGCGCGATACGAGCAGTACTTC; CDR3aa: CASSLAGARYEQYF
d_gene: TRBD1; v_gene: TRBV19; abundance: many; j_gene: TRBJ2-7; CDR3nt: TGTGCCAGTAGTATTGCGGGGACAGGGATCATCCCGCCCTACGAGCAGTACTTC; CDR3aa: CASSIAGTGIIPPYEQYF
d_gene: NA; v_gene: TRBV7-2; abundance: many; j_gene: TRBJ1-2; CDR3nt: TGTGCCAGCAGCTTAGTCCGCGCTAACTATGGCTACACCTTC; CDR3aa: CASSLVRANYGYTF
d_gene: NA; v_gene: TRBV7-3; abundance: many; j_gene: TRBJ1-4; CDR3nt: TGTGCCAGCAGCTTAAGGGGGCAGGGTGTTGGGGAAAAACTGTTTTTT; CDR3aa: CASSLRGQGVGEKLFF
d_gene: NA; v_gene: TRBV19; abundance: NA; j_gene: TRBJ1-2; CDR3nt: TGTGCCAGTAGTATATCCAGGGTTGACTATGGCTACACCTTC; CDR3aa: CASSISRVDYGYTF
d_gene: TRBD1; v_gene: TRBV18; abundance: NA; j_gene: TRBJ2-1; CDR3nt: TGTGCCAGCTCACCACTTGCCGACAGGGCTGCTACCTACGAGCAGTTCTTC; CDR3aa: CASSPLADRAATYEQFF
d_gene: NA; v_gene: TRBV6-5; abundance: once; j_gene: TRBJ1-1; CDR3nt: TGTGCCAGCAGACGGTACAGGGAAGGGAACACTGAGGCTTTCTTT; CDR3aa: CASRRYREGNTEAFF
d_gene: NA; v_gene: TRBV7-3; abundance: NA; j_gene: TRBJ2-7; CDR3nt: TGTGCCAGCAGCGTAAGCCGGGCTAACGAGCAGTACTTC; CDR3aa: CASSVSRANEQYF
d_gene: TRBD2; v_gene: TRBV7-6; abundance: NA; j_gene: TRBJ2-5; CDR3nt: TGTGCCAGCAGACCGACTAGCGGGAGACTTCAAGAGACCCAGTACTTC; CDR3aa: CASRPTSGRLQETQYF